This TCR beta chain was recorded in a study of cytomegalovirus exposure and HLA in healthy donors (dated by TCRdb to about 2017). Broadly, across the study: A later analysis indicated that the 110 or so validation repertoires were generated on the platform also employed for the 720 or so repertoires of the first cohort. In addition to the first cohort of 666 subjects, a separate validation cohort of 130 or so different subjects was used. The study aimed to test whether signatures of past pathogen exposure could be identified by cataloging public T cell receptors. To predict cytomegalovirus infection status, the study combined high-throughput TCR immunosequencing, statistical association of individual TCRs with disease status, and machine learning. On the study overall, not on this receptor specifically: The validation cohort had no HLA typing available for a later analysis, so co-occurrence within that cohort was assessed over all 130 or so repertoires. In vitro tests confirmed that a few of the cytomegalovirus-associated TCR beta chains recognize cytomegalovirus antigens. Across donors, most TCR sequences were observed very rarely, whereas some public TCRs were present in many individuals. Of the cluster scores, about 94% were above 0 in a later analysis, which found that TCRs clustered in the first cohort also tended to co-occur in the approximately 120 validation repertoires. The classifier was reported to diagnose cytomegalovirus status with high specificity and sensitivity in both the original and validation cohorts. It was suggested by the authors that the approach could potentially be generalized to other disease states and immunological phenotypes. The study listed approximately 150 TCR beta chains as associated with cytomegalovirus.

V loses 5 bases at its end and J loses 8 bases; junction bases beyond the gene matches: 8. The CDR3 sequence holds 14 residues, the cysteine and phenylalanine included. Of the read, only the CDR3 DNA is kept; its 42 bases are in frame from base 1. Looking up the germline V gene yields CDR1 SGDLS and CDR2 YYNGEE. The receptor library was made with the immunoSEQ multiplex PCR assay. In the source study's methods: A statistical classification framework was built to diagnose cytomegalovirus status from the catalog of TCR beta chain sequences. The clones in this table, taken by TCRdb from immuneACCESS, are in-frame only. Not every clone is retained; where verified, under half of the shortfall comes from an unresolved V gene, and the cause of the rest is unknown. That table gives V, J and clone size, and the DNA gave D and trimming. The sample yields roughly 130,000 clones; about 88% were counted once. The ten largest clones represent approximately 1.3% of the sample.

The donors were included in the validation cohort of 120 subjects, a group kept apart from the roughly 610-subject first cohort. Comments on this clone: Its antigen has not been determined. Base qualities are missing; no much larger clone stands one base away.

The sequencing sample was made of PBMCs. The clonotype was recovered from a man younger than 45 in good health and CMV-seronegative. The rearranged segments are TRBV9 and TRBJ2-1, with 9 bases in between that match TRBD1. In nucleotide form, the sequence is TGTGCCAGCAGGCCCGGGACAGGGATCGATGAGCAGTTCTTC. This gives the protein CASRPGTGIDEQFF.